This T cell receptor (beta chain) derives from a study of blood T cell repertoires in COVID-19. Study background: COVID-19 samples from acute and convalescent phases originated in the United States, Italy and Spain. PBMCs, B-cell-depleted T cells, or T cells provided the cDNA or gDNA that made up the material.

This CDR3 has 13 residues. V gave up 6 bases and J gave up 3 bases, with 13 bases separating them. Germline V gene lookup returns CDR1 SGHTS and CDR2 YDEGEE. The protocol was immunoSEQ multiplex PCR, while the TCRdb copy is restricted to in-frame clones and leaves out a portion. The profile covers about 230,000 clones, with 65% to 90% appearing a single time and about 9.9% taken by the ten largest. Seattle enrolled patients during active infection and tracked them longitudinally. The TCR was taken from a man aged 45-65 years with COVID-19, enrolled during active disease. This sequence joins TRBV5-8 and TRBJ2-7, with D possibly matching TRBD1 (6 bases). The material sequenced was peripheral blood. This CDR3 reads CASTRDTNYEQYF. CDR3 nucleotide sequence: TGTGCCAGCACCCGGGACACCAACTACGAGCAGTACTTC. Complete variable domain (other parts from reference TRBV5-8 and TRBJ2-7): EAGVTQSPTHLIKTRGQQATLRCSPISGHTSVYWYQQALGLGLQFLLWYDEGEERNRGNFPPRFSGRQFPNYSSELNVNALELEDSALYLCASTRDTNYEQYFGPGTRLTVT.